This T cell receptor (beta chain) came from a study of tumor-infiltrating lymphocytes in localized non-small cell lung cancer. CDR3 length equals 13 residues. With 5 bases removed from V and 1 base from J, the gap between germline ends came to 8 bases. Germline CDR1 and CDR2: MNHNY and SVGAGI (reference sequence). The method was immunoSEQ multiplex PCR; TCRdb's version includes in-frame clones alone and lacks a portion of them. The sample shows some 6,300 clones, over 60% of them seen only once. This clone appeared once. Antigen: not known. Study results and limitations: No link was found between tumor T-cell fraction and recurrence-free survival. Compared with uninvolved lung, tumors showed higher T cell infiltration by TCRbeta sequencing. Different pieces of the same tissue were used for each assay.

This sequence was found in a human donor with non-small cell lung cancer. This chain joins TRBV6-6 and TRBJ1-1; the D is unclear. Sequencing input: lung tumor tissue. The CDR3 loop reads CASSPRKNTEAFF. Written as DNA, the CDR3 is TGTGCCAGCAGTCCCCGAAAGAACACTGAAGCTTTCTTT.